This T cell receptor beta chain was observed in a study of T cells after yellow fever vaccination. Study-wide context: Some fractions had low cell numbers, and these were prepared with SMART-Seq v4 Ultra Low Input.

5'RACE template switching generated TCR cDNA, adding a universal primer site and UMIs. TCRdb reanalysed the 5' RACE reads using MiXCR and keeps one entry per CDR3 protein. The sample yields 60,000 to 95,000 distinct CDR3 sequences, approximately 7.3% seen once. As regards this clonotype: What it recognizes is unknown.

Study-level findings and limits: Across the CD4 and CD8 compartments, a small share of clonotypes was present in both. Post-booster repertoires contained most primary-vaccination clones again (approximately 95% CD4, roughly 91% CD8).

Germline V CDR1 and CDR2: MNHEY, SVGAGI. V lost 3 bases and J 6 bases, leaving 15 bases between the germline ends. The CDR3 extends over 15 amino acids. The chain is built from TRBV6-5 and TRBJ1-5; D is possibly TRBD1 (6 bases). The TCR originated in a man between 18 and 35 years old who received the YFV17D yellow fever vaccine. The sequenced sample was CD8+ T cells sorted from PBMCs, obtained less than 11 days after the first yellow fever vaccination. As DNA, the CDR3 is TGTGCCAGCAGTTATGGGCCGGGGGCGGGTCAGCCCCAGCATTTT. Translation: CASSYGPGAGQPQHF.